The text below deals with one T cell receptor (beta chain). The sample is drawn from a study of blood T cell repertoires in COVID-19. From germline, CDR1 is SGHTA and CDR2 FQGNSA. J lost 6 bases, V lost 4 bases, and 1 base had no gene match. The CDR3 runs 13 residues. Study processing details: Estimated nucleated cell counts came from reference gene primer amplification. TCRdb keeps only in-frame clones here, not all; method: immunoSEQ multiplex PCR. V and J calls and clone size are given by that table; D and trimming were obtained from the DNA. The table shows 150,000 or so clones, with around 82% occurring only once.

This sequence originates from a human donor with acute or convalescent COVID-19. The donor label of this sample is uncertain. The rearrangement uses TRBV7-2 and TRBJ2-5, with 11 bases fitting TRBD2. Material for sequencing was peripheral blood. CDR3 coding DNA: TGTGCCAGCAGCTCTAGCGGGGGGAAGACCCAGTACTTC. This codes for CASSSSGGKTQYF.